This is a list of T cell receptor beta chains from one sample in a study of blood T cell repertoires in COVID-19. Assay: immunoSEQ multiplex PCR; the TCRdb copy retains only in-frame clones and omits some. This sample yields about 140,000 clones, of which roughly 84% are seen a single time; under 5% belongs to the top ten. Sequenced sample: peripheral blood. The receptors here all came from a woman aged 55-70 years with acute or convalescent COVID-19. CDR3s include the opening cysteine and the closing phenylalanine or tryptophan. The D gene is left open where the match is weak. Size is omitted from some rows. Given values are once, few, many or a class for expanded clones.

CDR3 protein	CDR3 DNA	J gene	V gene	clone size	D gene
CAISESSGRTPRSYEQYF	TGTGCCATCAGTGAGTCCAGCGGGAGAACGCCAAGGTCCTACGAGCAGTACTTC	TRBJ2-7	TRBV10-3	.	TRBD2
CASSYSRLGSTYEQYF	TGTGCCAGCAGTTACTCGAGGCTCGGTTCTACCTACGAGCAGTACTTC	TRBJ2-7	TRBV6-5	.	.
CASRASGTGVADTQYF	TGTGCCAGTAGGGCTAGCGGGACGGGCGTGGCAGATACGCAGTATTTT	TRBJ2-3	TRBV19	.	TRBD2
CAWSPPRGYNEQFF	TGTGCCTGGAGTCCCCCCCGGGGCTACAATGAGCAGTTCTTC	TRBJ2-1	TRBV30	.	.
CASSLEGARDTQYF	TGCGCCAGCAGCTTGGAGGGGGCTAGGGATACGCAGTATTTT	TRBJ2-3	TRBV5-1	.	TRBD1
CAISAQTLTTYEQYF	TGTGCCATCAGTGCTCAGACGCTCACTACCTACGAGCAGTACTTC	TRBJ2-7	TRBV10-3	.	.
CASSIQGPGYGYTF	TGTGCCAGTAGTATACAGGGGCCTGGCTATGGCTACACCTTC	TRBJ1-2	TRBV19	.	.
CASSPISGRGETQYF	TGTGCCAGCTCACCCATCAGCGGGAGGGGAGAGACCCAGTACTTC	TRBJ2-5	TRBV18	few	TRBD2
CASSSTDSAPNQPQHF	TGTGCCAGTAGTAGTACTGACTCTGCCCCCAATCAGCCCCAGCATTTT	TRBJ1-5	TRBV19	few	.
CASSSLKGVNEQFF	TGTGCCAGCAGTTCTCTAAAAGGGGTCAATGAGCAGTTCTTC	TRBJ2-1	TRBV2	.	.
CASNIRDRAYNEQFF	TGTGCCAGCAACATCCGGGACAGGGCCTACAATGAGCAGTTCTTC	TRBJ2-1	TRBV28	.	TRBD1
CASSIEVRGSYEQYF	TGTGCCAGTAGTATCGAGGTCCGTGGCTCCTACGAGCAGTACTTC	TRBJ2-7	TRBV19	.	.
CASSSGQAGNEKLFF	TGCGCCAGCAGCAGCGGACAGGCTGGGAATGAAAAACTGTTTTTT	TRBJ1-4	TRBV5-1	.	TRBD1
CASSFGGFGGTEAFF	TGTGCCAGCAGTTTCGGGGGGTTTGGTGGCACTGAAGCTTTCTTT	TRBJ1-1	TRBV28	.	.
CASSIRDQPQHF	TGTGCCAGTAGTATCCGAGATCAGCCCCAGCATTTT	TRBJ1-5	TRBV19	.	.
CASSLGTGTTEAFF	TGTGCCAGCAGCTTAGGGACAGGGACCACTGAAGCTTTCTTT	TRBJ1-1	TRBV11-2	.	TRBD1
CASSPKGGLNTEAFF	TGTGCCAGCAGCCCCAAAGGGGGCTTGAACACTGAAGCTTTCTTT	TRBJ1-1	TRBV9	.	TRBD1
CASSLGSSYEQYF	TGCGCCAGCAGCTTGGGCAGCTCCTACGAGCAGTACTTC	TRBJ2-7	TRBV5-1	.	.
CASSYRQVRYNEQFF	TGTGCCAGCTCCTACCGACAGGTACGGTACAATGAGCAGTTCTTC	TRBJ2-1	TRBV28	.	.
CASSLGRSGYGYTF	TGTGCCAGCAGTTTAGGCAGGTCCGGCTATGGCTACACCTTC	TRBJ1-2	TRBV28	.	.
CASSQPGGSYEQYF	TGTGCCAGCAGCCAACCGGGAGGGTCCTACGAGCAGTACTTC	TRBJ2-7	TRBV3-1/TRBV3-2	once	TRBD2
CASRFQGSSYEQYF	TGTGCCAGCAGATTTCAGGGCAGCTCCTACGAGCAGTACTTC	TRBJ2-7	TRBV27	.	.
CASRKWTEVGELFF	TGTGCCAGTAGGAAATGGACGGAGGTCGGGGAGCTGTTTTTT	TRBJ2-2	TRBV19	.	.
CASSGKGTGYHEQYF	TGCGCCAGCAGCGGGAAGGGGACAGGGTACCACGAGCAGTACTTC	TRBJ2-7	TRBV5-1	few	TRBD1
CASSQSNQPQHF	TGTGCCAGCAGCCAGAGCAATCAGCCCCAGCATTTT	TRBJ1-5	TRBV7-9	.	.
CASSLAAGSQETQYF	TGTGCCAGCAGCTTAGCGGCAGGGTCCCAAGAGACCCAGTACTTC	TRBJ2-5	TRBV11-3	.	.
CASSVEWAGGLNEQFF	TGTGCCAGCAGCGTAGAATGGGCGGGAGGACTCAATGAGCAGTTCTTC	TRBJ2-1	TRBV9	once	TRBD2
CAVQREDQETQYF	TGTGCCGTACAGCGGGAGGACCAAGAGACCCAGTACTTC	TRBJ2-5	TRBV10-3	.	TRBD2
CASSQLRSLAKNIQYF	TGTGCCAGCAGCCAGCTACGGAGCCTAGCCAAAAACATTCAGTACTTC	TRBJ2-4	TRBV3-1/TRBV3-2	.	.
CASSIAGTAANYGYTF	TGTGCCAGTAGTATAGCTGGGACAGCAGCTAACTATGGCTACACCTTC	TRBJ1-2	TRBV19	.	TRBD1
CASSRLSPYNEQFF	TGTGCCAGCAGTCGACTTAGCCCCTACAATGAGCAGTTCTTC	TRBJ2-1	TRBV6-2/TRBV6-3	.	.
CASSYGQFGYTF	TGTGCCAGCAGCTACGGACAGTTTGGCTACACCTTC	TRBJ1-2	TRBV3-1/TRBV3-2	.	.
CAISEGDSTYEQYF	TGTGCCATCAGTGAAGGTGACAGCACCTACGAGCAGTACTTC	TRBJ2-7	TRBV10-3	.	.
CASSPQGGGRDTGELFF	TGTGCCAGCAGTCCCCAAGGCGGCGGGAGAGATACCGGGGAGCTGTTTTTT	TRBJ2-2	TRBV25-1	.	TRBD2
CATRAGTGLYGYTF	TGTGCCACCCGAGCGGGGACAGGGCTTTATGGCTACACCTTC	TRBJ1-2	TRBV19	.	TRBD1
CATSDYRGKGGYTF	TGTGCCACCAGTGATTACAGGGGGAAGGGCGGCTACACCTTC	TRBJ1-2	TRBV24-1	.	TRBD1
CASSFSVDITDTQYF	TGTGCCAGCAGCTTTAGTGTAGATATCACAGATACGCAGTATTTT	TRBJ2-3	TRBV7-3	.	.
CATQGNTEAFF	TGCGCCACCCAGGGGAACACTGAAGCTTTCTTT	TRBJ1-1	TRBV10-2	.	.
CASRTRAVGELFF	TGTGCCAGCAGAACCAGGGCTGTCGGGGAGCTGTTTTTT	TRBJ2-2	TRBV12-3/TRBV12-4	.	.
CASSLESGGTQYF	TGTGCCAGCAGCTTAGAGTCTGGAGGCACCCAGTACTTC	TRBJ2-5	TRBV11-3	.	.
CASSFSGNGYTF	TGTGCCAGCAGTTTTTCCGGGAACGGCTACACCTTC	TRBJ1-2	TRBV28	.	.
CASNPGVENTIYF	TGTGCCAGCAATCCAGGGGTAGAAAACACCATATATTTT	TRBJ1-3	TRBV6-5	.	.
CASSVVGQSDIQYF	TGTGCCAGCAGCGTAGTCGGACAGTCGGACATTCAGTACTTC	TRBJ2-4	TRBV9	.	.
CASSVSPQGGYEQYF	TGTGCCAGCAGCGTATCCCCACAGGGGGGTTACGAGCAGTACTTC	TRBJ2-7	TRBV9	.	TRBD1
CASSYSISGVYGYTF	TGTGCCAGCAGTTACTCGATCTCAGGGGTATATGGCTACACCTTC	TRBJ1-2	TRBV6-5	.	.
CSVLGRAGEPQHF	TGCAGCGTCCTGGGGAGGGCGGGAGAGCCCCAGCATTTT	TRBJ1-5	TRBV29-1	.	.
CASSQGSAGGYNEQFF	TGCGCCAGCAGCCAAGGATCGGCGGGAGGATACAATGAGCAGTTCTTC	TRBJ2-1	TRBV4-1	.	TRBD2
CASSTRSETQYF	TGTGCCAGCAGTACTAGAAGCGAGACCCAGTACTTC	TRBJ2-5	TRBV12-3/TRBV12-4	.	.
CASSTGVGIQYF	TGTGCCAGCAGCACAGGGGTGGGCATTCAGTACTTC	TRBJ2-4	TRBV6-2/TRBV6-3	.	TRBD1
CAWSVLVTYGYTF	TGTGCCTGGAGTGTACTCGTTACTTATGGCTACACCTTC	TRBJ1-2	TRBV30	.	.
CATRGLSSGNTIYF	TGTGCCACTCGGGGACTTAGCTCTGGAAACACCATATATTTT	TRBJ1-3	TRBV28	.	.
CASSLEFGQGNTIYF	TGTGCCAGCAGCTTAGAGTTCGGACAGGGAAACACCATATATTTT	TRBJ1-3	TRBV11-2	.	.
CASSLRLAGGTDTQYF	TGTGCCAGCAGCTTAAGGCTAGCGGGTGGCACAGATACGCAGTATTTT	TRBJ2-3	TRBV7-2	few	TRBD2
CASSLGSLPGGRETQYF	TGCGCCAGCAGCTTAGGCAGCCTGCCGGGGGGTCGGGAGACCCAGTACTTC	TRBJ2-5	TRBV5-1	once	TRBD2
CAIPRGGRDYGYTF	TGTGCAATTCCCCGCGGGGGGCGAGACTATGGCTACACCTTC	TRBJ1-2	TRBV28	few	.
CASSQVAGSGELFF	TGTGCCAGCAGCCAAGTAGCGGGATCCGGGGAGCTGTTTTTT	TRBJ2-2	TRBV3-1/TRBV3-2	once	TRBD2
CASSYLGPRETGELFF	TGTGCCAGCAGTTACTTAGGTCCTAGGGAGACCGGGGAGCTGTTTTTT	TRBJ2-2	TRBV6-5	.	.
CASSLLMDTQYF	TGTGCCAGCAGCTTGCTAATGGATACGCAGTATTTT	TRBJ2-3	TRBV5-4	.	.
CSATGIYGCTF	.	TRBJ1-2	TRBV20-1	.	.